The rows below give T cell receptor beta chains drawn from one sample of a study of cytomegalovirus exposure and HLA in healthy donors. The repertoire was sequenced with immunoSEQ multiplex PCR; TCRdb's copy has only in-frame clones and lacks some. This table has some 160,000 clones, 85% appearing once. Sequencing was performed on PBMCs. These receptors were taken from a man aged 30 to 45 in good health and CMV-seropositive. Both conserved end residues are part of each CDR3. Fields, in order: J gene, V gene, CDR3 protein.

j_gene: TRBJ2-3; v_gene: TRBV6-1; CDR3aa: CASSVRDAGDTQYF
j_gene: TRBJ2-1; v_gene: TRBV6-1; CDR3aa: CASRDRRAFYNEQFF
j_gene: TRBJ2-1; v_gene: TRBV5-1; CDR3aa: CASSLDRGRGEQFF
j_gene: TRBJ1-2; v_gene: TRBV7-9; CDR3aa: CASSLVAEANYGYTF
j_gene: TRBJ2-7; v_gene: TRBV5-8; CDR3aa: CASSPINPGLAVYEQYF
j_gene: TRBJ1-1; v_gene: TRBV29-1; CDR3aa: CSARDRGRGEAFF
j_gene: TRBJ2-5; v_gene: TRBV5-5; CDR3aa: CASSPGLVQETQYF
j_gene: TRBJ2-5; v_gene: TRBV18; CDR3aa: CASSPREQETQYF
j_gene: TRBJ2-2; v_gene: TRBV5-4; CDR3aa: CASSLALAGNTGELFF
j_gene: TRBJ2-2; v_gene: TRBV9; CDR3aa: CASSTNPASGGELFF
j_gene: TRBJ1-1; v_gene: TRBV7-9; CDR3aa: CSVTSGTDLEAFF
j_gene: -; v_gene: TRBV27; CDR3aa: CASTKGAGPSYEQYF
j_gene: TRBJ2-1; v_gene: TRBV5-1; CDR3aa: CASSLFGGYNEQFF
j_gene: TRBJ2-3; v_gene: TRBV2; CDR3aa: CASSVTGGGVDTQYF
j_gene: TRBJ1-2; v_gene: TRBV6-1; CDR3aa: CASSENPGGSGGYTF
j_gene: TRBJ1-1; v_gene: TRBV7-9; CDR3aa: CASSPDRADEAFF
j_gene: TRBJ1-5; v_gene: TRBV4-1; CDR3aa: CASSQGQGRYQPQHF
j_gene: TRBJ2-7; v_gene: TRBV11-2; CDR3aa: CASSLVPRDPSYEQYF
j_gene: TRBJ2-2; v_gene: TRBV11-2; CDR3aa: CASSLTGGGELFF
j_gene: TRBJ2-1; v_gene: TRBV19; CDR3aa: CASSFGGYNEQFF
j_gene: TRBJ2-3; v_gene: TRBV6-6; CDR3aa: CASSYPQGLGTDTQYF
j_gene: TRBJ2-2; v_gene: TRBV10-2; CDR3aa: CASRDFPGELFF
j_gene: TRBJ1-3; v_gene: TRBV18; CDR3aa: CASSSTSSPGNTIYF
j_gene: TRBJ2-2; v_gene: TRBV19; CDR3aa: CASRGARNTGELFF
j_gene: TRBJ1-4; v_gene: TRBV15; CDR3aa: CATSRGRVSNEKLFF
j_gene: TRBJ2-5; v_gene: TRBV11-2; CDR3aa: CASSWRLAGSQETQYF
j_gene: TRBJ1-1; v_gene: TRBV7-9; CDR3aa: CASSLDGRGAFF
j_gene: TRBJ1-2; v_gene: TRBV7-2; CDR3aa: CASSSRWGTSYGYTF
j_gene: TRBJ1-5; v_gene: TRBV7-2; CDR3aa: CASSLVTNQPQHF
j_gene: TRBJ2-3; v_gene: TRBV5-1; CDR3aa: CASSTSGDSNTQYF
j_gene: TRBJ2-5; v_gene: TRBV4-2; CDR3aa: CASSQAHLAGGETQYF
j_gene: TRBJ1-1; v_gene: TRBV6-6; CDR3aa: CATGGQGNTEAFF
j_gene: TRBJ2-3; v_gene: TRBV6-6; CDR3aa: CASSLSDTQYF
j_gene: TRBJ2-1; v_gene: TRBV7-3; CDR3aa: CASSLGPRGNEQFF